This is a list of T cell receptor beta chains from one sample in a study of radiation and T cells in renal cell carcinoma. Profiling relied on immunoSEQ multiplex PCR, and the TCRdb table lists in-frame clones only, not all of them. The sample has approximately 86,000 clones, around four fifths seen once. The sample consisted of blood, taken from a patient whose treatment included radiotherapy and nephrectomy. The receptors stem from a man aged 45 to 65 with renal cell carcinoma. Both conserved end residues are part of each CDR3. A D gene is named only where the DNA matches it firmly. Clone size is shown for a subset of rows, as once, few, many or a class of expanded clone.

d_call | j_call | clone_size | v_call | cdr3_nt | cdr3_aa
TRBD2 | TRBJ2-7 | - | TRBV9 | TGTGCCAGCAGCGTAGGAGTAGCGGGAGCCTACGAGCAGTACTTC | CASSVGVAGAYEQYF
- | TRBJ2-2 | - | TRBV5-5 | TGTGCCAGCAGCACGGCTAGAGGGGAGCTGTTTTTT | CASSTARGELFF
- | TRBJ2-7 | - | TRBV2 | TGTGCCAGCAGTGAAGGAATCCCCCAATACGAGCAGTACTTC | CASSEGIPQYEQYF
- | TRBJ2-7 | - | TRBV5-1 | TGCGCCAGCAGCTTGGCCGCGGGGGCCGGATCCTACGAGCAGTACTTC | CASSLAAGAGSYEQYF
TRBD1 | TRBJ1-6 | - | TRBV5-1 | TGCGCCAGCAGCTTGGCCGACAGGGTGGGATCACCCCTCCACTTT | CASSLADRVGSPLHF
- | TRBJ2-3 | - | TRBV30 | TGTGCCTGGAGTGTATTAGGTGGCACAGATACGCAGTATTTT | CAWSVLGGTDTQYF
TRBD1 | TRBJ1-1 | - | TRBV2 | TGTGCCAGCAGTTCGGGACAGGGCCAGATCACTGAAGCTTTCTTT | CASSSGQGQITEAFF
TRBD2 | TRBJ2-3 | - | TRBV7-8 | TGTGCCAGCAGCTTTAAGCGGGACCTCACAGATACGCAGTATTTT | CASSFKRDLTDTQYF
- | TRBJ1-1 | - | TRBV7-2 | TGTGCCAGCAGCTTAGGAGGGGTTCACACTGAAGCTTTCTTT | CASSLGGVHTEAFF
TRBD1 | TRBJ1-6 | - | TRBV5-5 | TGTGCCAGCAGCTATCACCAGGGACAGTATAATTCACCCCTCCACTTT | CASSYHQGQYNSPLHF
- | TRBJ2-5 | - | TRBV7-2 | TGTGCCAGCAGCCCCCGCCGGTCGGGGGCAGAGACCCAGTACTTC | CASSPRRSGAETQYF
TRBD2 | TRBJ2-2 | - | TRBV19 | TGTGCCAGTAGGCGACTAGCGGGATACACCGGGGAGCTGTTTTTT | CASRRLAGYTGELFF
TRBD1 | TRBJ2-1 | once | TRBV5-6 | TGTGCCAGCAGCACCCCGGGACAGGGCTCCGATGAGCAGTTCTTC | CASSTPGQGSDEQFF
- | TRBJ2-7 | - | TRBV5-6 | TGTGCCAGCAGCTTACAGGTACCCTACGAGCAGTACTTC | CASSLQVPYEQYF
TRBD2 | TRBJ2-7 | - | TRBV6-5 | TGTGCCAGCAGGGACCCGGGGACTAGCGGGACCGAGCAGTACTTC | CASRDPGTSGTEQYF
- | TRBJ1-6 | once | TRBV30 | TGTGCCTGGAGTGTTCCCCAAACCCTATATAATTCACCCCTCCACTTT | CAWSVPQTLYNSPLHF
- | TRBJ1-2 | - | TRBV5-1 | TGCGCCAGCAGCACCGGGACGGGTACAAACTATGGCTACACCTTC | CASSTGTGTNYGYTF
- | TRBJ2-1 | - | TRBV7-9 | TGTGCCAGCAGACGACTTAGAGGGAATCTCAACAATGAGCAGTTCTTC | CASRRLRGNLNNEQFF
TRBD1 | TRBJ1-1 | - | TRBV10-3 | TGTGCCATCAGTGATAAGGAGGGGGCCACTGAAGCTTTCTTT | CAISDKEGATEAFF
TRBD2 | TRBJ2-3 | - | TRBV29-1 | TGCAGCGCCGAGCGGGACACAGATACGCAGTATTTT | CSAERDTDTQYF
TRBD2 | TRBJ2-1 | many | TRBV11-2 | TGTGCCAGCAGCCTGTGGGGGGGGGACTACAATGAGCAGTTCTTC | CASSLWGGDYNEQFF
TRBD1 | TRBJ1-1 | few | TRBV5-1 | TGCGCCAGCAGCCAGGGACAGGGCGGCTACACTGAAGCTTTCTTT | CASSQGQGGYTEAFF
- | TRBJ2-1 | few | TRBV18 | TGTGCCAGCTCAGTTATGCGGAATGAGCAGTTCTTC | CASSVMRNEQFF
- | TRBJ1-3 | - | TRBV5-4 | TGTGCCAGCAGCTTGGAGACGGACCGCTCTGGAAACACCATATATTTT | CASSLETDRSGNTIYF
- | TRBJ1-5 | once | TRBV6-5 | TGTGCCAGCAGTTACTCTCTGGGAAATCAGCCCCAGCATTTT | CASSYSLGNQPQHF
TRBD2 | TRBJ2-7 | - | TRBV5-4 | TGTGCCAGCAGCTTGTTTGGGACTAGCGGTAAGCAGTACTTC | CASSLFGTSGKQYF
TRBD1 | TRBJ2-2 | - | TRBV2 | TGTGCCAGCAGGCAAGACAGGGGAGGCGGGGAGCTGTTTTTT | CASRQDRGGGELFF
TRBD2 | TRBJ2-3 | - | TRBV30 | TGTGCCTGGAGTGTAATAGGCGGGGGTTCCACAGATACGCAGTATTTT | CAWSVIGGGSTDTQYF
TRBD2 | TRBJ2-3 | - | TRBV10-1 | TGCGCCACCCCAGAGGGGCCCGAGACTAGCGGGGGAGACACAGATACGCAGTATTTT | CATPEGPETSGGDTDTQYF
TRBD1 | TRBJ2-5 | - | TRBV4-2 | TGTGCCAGCAGCCAAGGGACAGGGGGCCAAGAGACCCAGTACTTC | CASSQGTGGQETQYF
- | TRBJ2-1 | few | TRBV10-3 | TGTGCCATCAGTGGCCCTCCCGGGGCGGGGTTGGATAATGAGCAGTTCTTC | CAISGPPGAGLDNEQFF
- | TRBJ2-6 | - | TRBV2 | TGTGCCAGCAGCGAAGGATCCTCCCGGAGGTCCGGGGCCAACGTCCTGACTTTC | CASSEGSSRRSGANVLTF
- | TRBJ2-2 | - | TRBV27 | TGTGCCAGCAGATCGAGCGGGAACACCGGGGAGCTGTTTTTT | CASRSSGNTGELFF